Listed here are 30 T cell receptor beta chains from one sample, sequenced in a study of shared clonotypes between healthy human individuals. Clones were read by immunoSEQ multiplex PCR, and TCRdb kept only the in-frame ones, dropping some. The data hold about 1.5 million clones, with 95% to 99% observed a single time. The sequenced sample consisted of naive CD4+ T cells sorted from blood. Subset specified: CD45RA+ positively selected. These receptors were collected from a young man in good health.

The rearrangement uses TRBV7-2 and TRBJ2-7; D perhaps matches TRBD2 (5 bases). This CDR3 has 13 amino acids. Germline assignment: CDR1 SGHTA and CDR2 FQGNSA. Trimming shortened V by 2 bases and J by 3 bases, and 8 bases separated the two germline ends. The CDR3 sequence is CASSLTGIYEQYF. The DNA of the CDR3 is TGTGCCAGCAGCTTAACCGGGATCTACGAGCAGTACTTC.

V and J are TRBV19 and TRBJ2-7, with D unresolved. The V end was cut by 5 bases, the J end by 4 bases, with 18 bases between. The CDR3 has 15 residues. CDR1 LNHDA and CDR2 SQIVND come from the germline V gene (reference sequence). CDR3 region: CASSWGRHSPYEQYF. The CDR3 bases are TGTGCCAGTAGTTGGGGTCGACATTCCCCTTACGAGCAGTACTTC.

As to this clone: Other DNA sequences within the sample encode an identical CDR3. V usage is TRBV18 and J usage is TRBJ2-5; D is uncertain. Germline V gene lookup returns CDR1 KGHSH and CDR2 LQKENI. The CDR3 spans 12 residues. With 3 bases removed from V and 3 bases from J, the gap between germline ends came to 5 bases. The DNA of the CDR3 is TGTGCCAGCTCACCTAACGAAGAGACCCAGTACTTC. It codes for CASSPNEETQYF. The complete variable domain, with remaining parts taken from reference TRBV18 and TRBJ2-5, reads NAGVMQNPRHLVRRRGQEARLRCSPMKGHSHVYWYRQLPEEGLKFMVYLQKENIIDESGMPKERFSAEFPKEGPSILRIQQVVRGDSAAYFCASSPNEETQYFGPGTRLLVL.

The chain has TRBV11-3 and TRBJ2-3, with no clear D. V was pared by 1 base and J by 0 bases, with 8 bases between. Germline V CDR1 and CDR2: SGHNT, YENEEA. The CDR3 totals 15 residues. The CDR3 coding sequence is TGTGCCAGCAGCTTAGCCGGCGCTAGCACAGATACGCAGTATTTT. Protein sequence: CASSLAGASTDTQYF.

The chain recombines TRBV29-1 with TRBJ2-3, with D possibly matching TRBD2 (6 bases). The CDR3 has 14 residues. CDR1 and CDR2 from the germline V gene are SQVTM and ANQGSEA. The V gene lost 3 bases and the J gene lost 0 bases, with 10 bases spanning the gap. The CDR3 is CSVDRRGSTDTQYF. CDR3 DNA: TGCAGCGTTGATAGGCGGGGAAGCACAGATACGCAGTATTTT.

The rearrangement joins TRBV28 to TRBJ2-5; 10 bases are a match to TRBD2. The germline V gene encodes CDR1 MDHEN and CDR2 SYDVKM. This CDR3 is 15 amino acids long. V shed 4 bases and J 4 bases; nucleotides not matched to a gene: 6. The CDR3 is CASSSTGTSVETQYF. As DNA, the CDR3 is TGTGCCAGCAGTTCTACCGGGACTAGCGTAGAGACCCAGTACTTC.

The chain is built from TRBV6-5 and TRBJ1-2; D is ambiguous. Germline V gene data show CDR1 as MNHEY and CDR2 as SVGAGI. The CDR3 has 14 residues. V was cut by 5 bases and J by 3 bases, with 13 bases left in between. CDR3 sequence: CASSKPPGHYGYTF. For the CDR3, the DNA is TGTGCCAGCAGTAAGCCGCCAGGCCACTATGGCTACACCTTC.

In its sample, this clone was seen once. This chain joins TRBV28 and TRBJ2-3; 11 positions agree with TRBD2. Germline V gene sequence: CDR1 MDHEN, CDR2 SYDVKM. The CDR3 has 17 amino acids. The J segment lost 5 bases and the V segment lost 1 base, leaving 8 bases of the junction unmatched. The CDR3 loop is CASSLLGSGRAGDTQYF. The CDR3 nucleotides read TGTGCCAGCAGTTTATTGGGTAGCGGGAGGGCTGGAGATACGCAGTATTTT.

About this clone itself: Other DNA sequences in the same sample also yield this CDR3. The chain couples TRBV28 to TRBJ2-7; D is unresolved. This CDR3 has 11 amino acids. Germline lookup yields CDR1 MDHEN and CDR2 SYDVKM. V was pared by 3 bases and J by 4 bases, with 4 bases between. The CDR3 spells CASSFVYEQYF. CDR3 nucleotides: TGTGCCAGCAGTTTCGTATACGAGCAGTACTTC.

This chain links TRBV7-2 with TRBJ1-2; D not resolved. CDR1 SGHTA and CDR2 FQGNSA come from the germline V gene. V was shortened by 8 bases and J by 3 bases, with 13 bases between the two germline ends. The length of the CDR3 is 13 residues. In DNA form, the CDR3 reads TGTGCCAGCTCCCTAGGGCGCGACTATGGCTACACCTTC. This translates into CASSLGRDYGYTF.

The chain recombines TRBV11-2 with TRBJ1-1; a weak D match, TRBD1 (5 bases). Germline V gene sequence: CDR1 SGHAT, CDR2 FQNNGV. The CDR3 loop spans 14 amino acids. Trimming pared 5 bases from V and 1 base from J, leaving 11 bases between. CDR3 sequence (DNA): TGTGCCAGCAGCCCAGGGACCTGGAACACTGAAGCTTTCTTT. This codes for CASSPGTWNTEAFF.

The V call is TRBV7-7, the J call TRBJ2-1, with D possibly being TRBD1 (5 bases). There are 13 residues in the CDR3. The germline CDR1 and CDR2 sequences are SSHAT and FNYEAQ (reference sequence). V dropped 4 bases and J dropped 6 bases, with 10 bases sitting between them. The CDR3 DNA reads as TGTGCCAGCAGCTGGGGCCTCTTCAATGAGCAGTTCTTC. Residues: CASSWGLFNEQFF.

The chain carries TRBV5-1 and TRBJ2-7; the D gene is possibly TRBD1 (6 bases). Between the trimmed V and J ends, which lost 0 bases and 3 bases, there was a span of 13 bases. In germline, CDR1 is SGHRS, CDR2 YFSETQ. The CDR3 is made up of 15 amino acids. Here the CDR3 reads CASSLGRQAFYEQYF. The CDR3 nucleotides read TGCGCCAGCAGCTTGGGCAGACAGGCTTTCTACGAGCAGTACTTC. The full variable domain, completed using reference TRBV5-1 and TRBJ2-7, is KAGVTQTPRYLIKTRGQQVTLSCSPISGHRSVSWYQQTPGQGLQFLFEYFSETQRNKGNFPGRFSGRQFSNSRSEMNVSTLELGDSALYLCASSLGRQAFYEQYFGPGTRLTVT.

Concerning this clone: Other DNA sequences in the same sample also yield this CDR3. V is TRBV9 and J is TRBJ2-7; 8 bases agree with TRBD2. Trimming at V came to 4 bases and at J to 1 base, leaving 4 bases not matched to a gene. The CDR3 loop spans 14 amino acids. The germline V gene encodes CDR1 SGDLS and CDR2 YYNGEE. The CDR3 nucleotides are TGTGCCAGCAGCACTAGCGGAAATTCCTACGAGCAGTACTTC. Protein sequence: CASSTSGNSYEQYF.

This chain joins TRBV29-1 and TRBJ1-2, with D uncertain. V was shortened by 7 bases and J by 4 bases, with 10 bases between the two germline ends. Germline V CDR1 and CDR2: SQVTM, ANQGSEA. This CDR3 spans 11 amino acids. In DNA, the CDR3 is TGCAGCGCCTCGTCCGGCTATGGCTACACCTTC. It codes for CSASSGYGYTF.

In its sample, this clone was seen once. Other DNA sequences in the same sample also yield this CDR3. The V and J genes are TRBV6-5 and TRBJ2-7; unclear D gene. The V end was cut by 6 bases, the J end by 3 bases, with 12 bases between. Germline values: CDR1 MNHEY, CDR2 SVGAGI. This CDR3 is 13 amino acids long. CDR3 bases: TGTGCCAGCAGCCAAGGTCCGGGCTACGAGCAGTACTTC. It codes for CASSQGPGYEQYF.

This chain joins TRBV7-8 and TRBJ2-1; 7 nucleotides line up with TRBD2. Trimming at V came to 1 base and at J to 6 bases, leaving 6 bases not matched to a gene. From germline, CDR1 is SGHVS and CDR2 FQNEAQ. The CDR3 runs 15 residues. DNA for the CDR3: TGTGCCAGCAGCTTAGTCCCCGGGACTACCAATGAGCAGTTCTTC. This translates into CASSLVPGTTNEQFF.

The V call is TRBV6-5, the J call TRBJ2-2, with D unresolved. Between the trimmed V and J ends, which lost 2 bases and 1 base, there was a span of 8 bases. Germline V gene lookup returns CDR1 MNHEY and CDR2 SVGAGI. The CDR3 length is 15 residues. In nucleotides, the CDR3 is TGTGCCAGCAGTTACCGACTTATGAACACCGGGGAGCTGTTTTTT. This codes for CASSYRLMNTGELFF.

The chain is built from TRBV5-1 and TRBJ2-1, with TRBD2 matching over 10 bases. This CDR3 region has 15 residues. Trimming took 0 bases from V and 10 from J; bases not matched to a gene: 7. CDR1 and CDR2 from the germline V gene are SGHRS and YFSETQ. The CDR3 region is CASSLASGSREEQFF. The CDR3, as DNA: TGCGCCAGCAGCTTGGCTAGCGGGAGCCGGGAAGAGCAGTTCTTC.

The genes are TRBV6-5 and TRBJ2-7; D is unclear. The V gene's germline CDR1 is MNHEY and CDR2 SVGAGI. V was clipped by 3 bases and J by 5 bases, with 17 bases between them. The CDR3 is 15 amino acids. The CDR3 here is CASSYTRVVGNEQYF. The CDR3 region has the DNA TGTGCCAGCAGTTATACTCGAGTTGTGGGGAACGAGCAGTACTTC.

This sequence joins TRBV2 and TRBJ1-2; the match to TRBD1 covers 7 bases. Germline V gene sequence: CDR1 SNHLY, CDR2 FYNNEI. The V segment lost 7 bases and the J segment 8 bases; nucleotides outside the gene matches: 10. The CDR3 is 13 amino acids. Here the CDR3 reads CASKSDRAEGYTF. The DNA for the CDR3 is TGTGCCAGCAAATCCGACAGGGCGGAAGGCTACACCTTC.

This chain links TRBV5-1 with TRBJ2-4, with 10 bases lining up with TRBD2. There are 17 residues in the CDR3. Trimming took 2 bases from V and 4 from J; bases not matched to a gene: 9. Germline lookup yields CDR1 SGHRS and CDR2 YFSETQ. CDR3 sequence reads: CASSFRGSGRLKNIQYF. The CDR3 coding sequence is TGCGCCAGCAGCTTTCGTGGTAGCGGGAGGTTAAAAAACATTCAGTACTTC.

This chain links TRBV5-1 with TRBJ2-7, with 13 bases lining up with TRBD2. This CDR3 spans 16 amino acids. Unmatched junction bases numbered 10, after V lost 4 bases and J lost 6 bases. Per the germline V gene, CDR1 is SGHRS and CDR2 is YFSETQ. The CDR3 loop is CASSVGLAGLSGEQYF. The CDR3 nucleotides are TGCGCCAGCAGCGTGGGACTAGCGGGACTTTCGGGCGAGCAGTACTTC.

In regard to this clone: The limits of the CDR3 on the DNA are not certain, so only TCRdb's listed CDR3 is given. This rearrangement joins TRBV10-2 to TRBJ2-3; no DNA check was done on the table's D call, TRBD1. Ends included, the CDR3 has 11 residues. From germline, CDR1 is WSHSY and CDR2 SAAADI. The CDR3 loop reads CASILAYTQYF.

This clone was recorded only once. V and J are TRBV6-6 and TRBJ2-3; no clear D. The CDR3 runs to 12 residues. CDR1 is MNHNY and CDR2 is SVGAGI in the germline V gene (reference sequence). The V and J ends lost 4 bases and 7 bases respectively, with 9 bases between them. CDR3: CASSWVSNTQYF. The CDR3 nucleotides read TGTGCCAGCAGTTGGGTGAGCAATACGCAGTATTTT.

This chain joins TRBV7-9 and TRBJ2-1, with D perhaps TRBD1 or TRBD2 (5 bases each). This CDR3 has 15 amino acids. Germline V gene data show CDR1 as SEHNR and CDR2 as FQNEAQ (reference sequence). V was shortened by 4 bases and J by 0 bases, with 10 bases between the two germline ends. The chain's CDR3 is CASSWDLSSYNEQFF. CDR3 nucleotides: TGTGCCAGCAGCTGGGACCTTAGCTCCTACAATGAGCAGTTCTTC.

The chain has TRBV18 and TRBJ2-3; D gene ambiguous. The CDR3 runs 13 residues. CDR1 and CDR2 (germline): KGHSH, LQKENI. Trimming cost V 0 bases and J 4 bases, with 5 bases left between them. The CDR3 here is CASSPPVPDTQYF. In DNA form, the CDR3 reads TGTGCCAGCTCACCACCGGTACCAGATACGCAGTATTTT.

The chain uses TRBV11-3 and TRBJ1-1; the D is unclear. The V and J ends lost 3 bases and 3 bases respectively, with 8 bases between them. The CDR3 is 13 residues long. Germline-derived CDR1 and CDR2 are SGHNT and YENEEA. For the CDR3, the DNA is TGTGCCAGCAGCTTTTCCGGTCACACTGAAGCTTTCTTT. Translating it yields CASSFSGHTEAFF.

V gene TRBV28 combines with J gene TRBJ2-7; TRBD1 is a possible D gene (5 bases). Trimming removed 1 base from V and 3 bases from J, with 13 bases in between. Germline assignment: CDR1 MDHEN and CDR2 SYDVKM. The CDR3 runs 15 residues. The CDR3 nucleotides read TGTGCCAGCAGTTTATTTGGGGCAGGGAACTACGAGCAGTACTTC. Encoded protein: CASSLFGAGNYEQYF.

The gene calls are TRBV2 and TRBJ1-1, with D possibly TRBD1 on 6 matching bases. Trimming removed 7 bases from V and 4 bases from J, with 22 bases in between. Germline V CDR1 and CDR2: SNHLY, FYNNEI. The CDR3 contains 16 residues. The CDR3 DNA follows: TGTGCCAGCACTCCCTACAGGGCCGAGGGGGGCACTGAAGCTTTCTTT. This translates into CASTPYRAEGGTEAFF.